This entry describes one T cell receptor beta chain. The sample belongs to a study of CD8+ T cells in alopecia areata. Described treatment: oral pan-JAK inhibitor, 5-10 mg twice daily. RNA extraction was followed by reverse transcription into cDNA, which acted as the sequencing template. Assay used: immunoSEQ multiplex PCR; TCRdb lists only in-frame clones, some missing. The profile shows 210,000 or so clones, under 70% of them singletons. Material: CD4+ T cells sorted from blood, obtained at approximately week 42, from a patient treated with tofacitinib. The clonotype was recovered from a human donor with alopecia areata.

The CDR3 sequence is CATRVVTSGGYVRYEQFF. The CDR3 bases are TGTGCCACCAGGGTTGTTACTAGCGGGGGTTACGTACGGTATGAGCAGTTCTTC. The gene calls are TRBV15 and TRBJ2-1; TRBD2 matches 11 bases. The CDR3 spans 18 residues. V lost 6 bases to trimming and J lost 8 bases; unmatched junction nucleotides: 18. In germline, CDR1 is LNHNV, CDR2 YYDKDF (reference sequence).